These 20 T cell receptor beta chains were sequenced from one sample in a study of sequential checkpoint blockade in melanoma (dated by TCRdb to the late 2010s). The meaning of the sample's treatment or condition label: randomized to nivolumab then ipilimumab (arm A) or the reverse (arm B). Libraries were made using the immunoSEQ multiplex PCR assay. As stored in TCRdb, this immuneACCESS dataset retains in-frame rearrangements with V and J assigned. A fraction of the clones does not appear; measured against another copy, unresolved V genes explain less than half of the discrepancy, and the remainder lacks a known reason. The sample contains 19,000 or so clones, around 69% of them found a single time. The top ten hold 20% to 25% of the sample. Material: CD8+ T cells sorted from blood (inferred from file names), obtained from a patient given nivolumab and ipilimumab in sequence. Receptors were obtained from a human donor with melanoma.

The chain uses TRBV11-1 and TRBJ1-2; tentatively, D is TRBD1 (6 bases). The germline V gene has CDR1 SGHAT and CDR2 FQDESV (reference sequence). V gave up 2 bases and J gave up 4 bases, with 8 bases separating them. There are 13 residues in the CDR3. CDR3 loop: CASSLTGSYGYTF. The CDR3 nucleotides read TGTGCCAGCAGCTTAACAGGGTCCTATGGCTACACCTTC.

The chain couples TRBV5-6 to TRBJ2-1, with no clear D. Looked up from germline, CDR1 is SGHDT and CDR2 is YYEEEE. V was trimmed by 0 bases and J by 5 bases, leaving 12 bases between them. The CDR3 has 15 residues. CDR3 sequence: CASSLEERYNNEQFF. DNA of the CDR3: TGTGCCAGCAGCTTGGAGGAGCGCTATAACAATGAGCAGTTCTTC. The variable domain in full, completed from reference TRBV5-6 and TRBJ2-1, reads DAGVTQSPTHLIKTRGQQVTLRCSPKSGHDTVSWYQQALGQGPQFIFQYYEEEERQRGNFPDRFSGHQFPNYSSELNVNALLLGDSALYLCASSLEERYNNEQFFGPGTRLTVL.

This clone occurred a few times. The chain combines TRBV7-6 with TRBJ1-5; 8 positions match TRBD1. CDR1 and CDR2 from the germline V gene are SGHVS and FNYEAQ. Trimming cost V 5 bases and J 6 bases; bases outside gene matches: 15. The length of the CDR3 is 17 residues. CDR3 DNA sequence: TGTGCCAGCAGCCCGCGACCGGACAGGGAAAGTTTTCAGCCCCAGCATTTT. It specifies CASSPRPDRESFQPQHF.

V gene TRBV18 combines with J gene TRBJ1-4; D is unclear. V was pared by 8 bases and J by 12 bases, with 16 bases between. The CDR3 runs to 12 residues. The germline gives CDR1 KGHSH, CDR2 LQKENI. For the CDR3, the DNA is TGTGCCAGCCGTAGGAGGGATTTTGAACTGTTTTTT. Translated, it gives CASRRRDFELFF.

The chain couples TRBV11-2 to TRBJ1-2, with unresolved D. The CDR3 sequence is 13 residues long. Germline CDR1 reads SGHAT; CDR2 reads FQNNGV. V dropped 1 base and J dropped 8 bases, with 11 bases sitting between them. Here the CDR3 DNA reads TGTGCCAGCAGCTTAGCTTTGGCCCAGGGCTACACCTTC. This sequence encodes CASSLALAQGYTF.

Only a few counts were recorded for this clone. The CDR3 is CASSPQGDEKLFF. The CDR3, as DNA: TGTGCCAGCAGCCCACAGGGAGACGAAAAACTGTTTTTT. The chain combines TRBV11-2 with TRBJ1-4; a weak D match, TRBD1 (6 bases). The CDR3 totals 13 residues. Germline V gene data show CDR1 as SGHAT and CDR2 as FQNNGV. V gave up 5 bases and J gave up 8 bases, with 12 bases separating them.

The chain joins TRBV4-1 to TRBJ2-6; a weak D match, TRBD2 (6 bases). With 4 bases removed from V and 0 bases from J, the gap between germline ends came to 16 bases. The CDR3 loop spans 18 amino acids. Germline CDR1 MGHRA, CDR2 YSYEKL. CDR3: CASSPGRRGSSGANVLTF. The DNA for the CDR3 is TGCGCCAGCAGCCCTGGACGGAGGGGCAGCTCTGGGGCCAACGTCCTGACTTTC.

The V and J genes are TRBV28 and TRBJ2-5; TRBD2 aligns across 15 bases. The trim removed 5 bases at V and 6 bases at J, leaving 10 bases unmatched. The CDR3 totals 17 residues. CDR1 MDHEN and CDR2 SYDVKM come from the germline V gene. The CDR3 loop reads CASSIPMGLAGGKTQYF. Written as DNA, the CDR3 is TGTGCCAGCAGTATACCTATGGGACTAGCGGGGGGAAAGACCCAGTACTTC.

The genes are TRBV7-3 and TRBJ2-1, with D possibly TRBD2 on 6 matching bases. CDR1 is SGHTA and CDR2 is FQGTGA in the germline V gene. Trimming shortened V by 2 bases and J by 4 bases, and 9 bases separated the two germline ends. The CDR3 covers 14 residues. The DNA for the CDR3 is TGTGCCAGCAGCTTAGGCGGGGTGTACAATGAGCAGTTCTTC. Protein product: CASSLGGVYNEQFF.

The chain links TRBV27 to TRBJ2-1; D remains unclear. This CDR3 has 15 residues. CDR1 and CDR2 (germline): MNHEY, SMNVEV (reference sequence). V lost 5 bases and J 0 bases, leaving 11 bases between the germline ends. The DNA for the CDR3 is TGTGCCAGCAGTGATGGCCTCAACTCCTACAATGAGCAGTTCTTC. Protein: CASSDGLNSYNEQFF.

This clone has only a few counts. The J gene is TRBJ2-7, the V gene TRBV11-2, with a tentative D call TRBD2 (6 bases). V was pared by 5 bases and J by 3 bases, with 11 bases between. The CDR3 runs to 13 residues. Germline values: CDR1 SGHAT, CDR2 FQNNGV. The CDR3 is CASSPRENYEQYV. DNA for the CDR3: TGTGCCAGCAGCCCCCGGGAGAACTACGAGCAGTACGTC.

Only one count was recorded for this clone. The rearrangement links TRBV29-1 to TRBJ2-2; D is undetermined. The CDR3 length is 13 residues. The germline CDR1 and CDR2 sequences are SQVTM and ANQGSEA. V lost 4 bases and J lost 1, with 7 bases in between. This CDR3 is CSVAQENTGELFF. CDR3 in DNA: TGCAGCGTTGCCCAGGAGAACACCGGGGAGCTGTTTTTT.

V is TRBV9 and J is TRBJ2-5, with 10 positions matching TRBD2. Germline values: CDR1 SGDLS, CDR2 YYNGEE. The CDR3 totals 14 residues. V gave up 4 bases and J gave up 3 bases; unmatched junction bases: 3. CDR3 nucleotide sequence: TGTGCCAGCAGCACGCTAGCGGGGGAAGAGACCCAGTACTTC. Its translation is CASSTLAGEETQYF.

The chain combines TRBV19 with TRBJ1-1; perhaps TRBD1 as D (5 bases). The length of the CDR3 is 14 residues. Germline V CDR1 and CDR2: LNHDA, SQIVND (reference sequence). V shed 1 base and J shed 0 bases, with 6 bases lying between them. The CDR3 reads CASSIGTMNTEAFF. The CDR3 DNA reads TGTGCCAGTAGTATAGGGACAATGAACACTGAAGCTTTCTTT.

This chain links TRBV5-6 with TRBJ2-7, with 9 bases lining up with TRBD1. The germline gives CDR1 SGHDT, CDR2 YYEEEE. The CDR3 totals 13 residues. V dropped 7 bases and J dropped 4; count of bases not matched to a gene: 6. CDR3 bases: TGTGCCAGCGGTACAGGGGGCTGGTACGAGCAGTACTTC. Protein product: CASGTGGWYEQYF.

The chain uses TRBV6-5 and TRBJ1-5; no clear D. Looked up from germline, CDR1 is MNHEY and CDR2 is SVGAGI. V lost 2 bases, J lost 6 bases, and 11 bases lay in between. CDR3 size: 14 residues. CDR3 sequence (DNA): TGTGCCAGCAGTTACGCTTTGGGGAGTCAGCCCCAGCATTTT. Amino acid sequence: CASSYALGSQPQHF.

This chain connects TRBV27 to TRBJ2-7, with 9 bases identical to TRBD1. This CDR3 is built from 13 residues. V lost 5 bases and J lost 3; bases outside the gene matches: 2. Germline values: CDR1 MNHEY, CDR2 SMNVEV (reference sequence). The CDR3 DNA follows: TGTGCCAGCAGTGGGGGACAGGGCTACGAGCAGTACGTC. Its translation is CASSGGQGYEQYV.

The rearrangement joins TRBV7-9 to TRBJ2-7, with a weak D call TRBD1 (6 bases). The CDR3 length is 12 residues. From germline, CDR1 is SEHNR and CDR2 FQNEAQ (reference sequence). The CDR3 bases are TGTGCCAGCAGCTTACCGGGACAAGAGCTACACGTC. It encodes CASSLPGQELHV.

The chain has TRBV5-6 and TRBJ2-3, with TRBD2 identical over 8 bases. Trimming removed 4 bases from V and 2 bases from J; junction bases left unmatched: 9. The CDR3 runs to 16 residues. Germline V lookup: CDR1 SGHDT, CDR2 YYEEEE. The CDR3 nucleotides are TGTGCCAGCAGCGGGACGGGGGGGCCGGCCACAGATACGCAGTATTTT. This gives the protein CASSGTGGPATDTQYF.

V usage is TRBV19 and J usage is TRBJ1-1; D is unresolved. Germline V gene lookup returns CDR1 LNHDA and CDR2 SQIVND (reference sequence). V gave up 4 bases and J gave up 3 bases, with 3 bases separating them. The CDR3 extends over 11 amino acids. CDR3 sequence reads: CASSTYTEAFF. CDR3 DNA: TGTGCCAGTAGTACGTACACTGAAGCTTTCTTT.